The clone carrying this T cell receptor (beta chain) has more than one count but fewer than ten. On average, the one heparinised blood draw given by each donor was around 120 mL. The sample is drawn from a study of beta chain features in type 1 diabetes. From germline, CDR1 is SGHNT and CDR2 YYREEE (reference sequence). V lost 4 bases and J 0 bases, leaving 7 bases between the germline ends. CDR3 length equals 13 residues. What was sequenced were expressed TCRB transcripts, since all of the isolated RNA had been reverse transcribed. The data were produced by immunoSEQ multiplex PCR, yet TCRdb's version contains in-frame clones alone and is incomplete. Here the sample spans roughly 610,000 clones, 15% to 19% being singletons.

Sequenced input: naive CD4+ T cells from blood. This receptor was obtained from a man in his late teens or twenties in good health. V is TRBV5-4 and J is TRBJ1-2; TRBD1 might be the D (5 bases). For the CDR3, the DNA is TGTGCCAGCAGCCGGGGGGCTAACTATGGCTACACCTTC. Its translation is CASSRGANYGYTF. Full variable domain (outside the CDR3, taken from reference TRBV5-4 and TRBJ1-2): ETGVTQSPTHLIKTRGQQVTLRCSSQSGHNTVSWYQQALGQGPQFIFQYYREEENGRGNFPPRFSGLQFPNYSSELNVNALELDDSALYLCASSRGANYGYTFGSGTRLTVV.